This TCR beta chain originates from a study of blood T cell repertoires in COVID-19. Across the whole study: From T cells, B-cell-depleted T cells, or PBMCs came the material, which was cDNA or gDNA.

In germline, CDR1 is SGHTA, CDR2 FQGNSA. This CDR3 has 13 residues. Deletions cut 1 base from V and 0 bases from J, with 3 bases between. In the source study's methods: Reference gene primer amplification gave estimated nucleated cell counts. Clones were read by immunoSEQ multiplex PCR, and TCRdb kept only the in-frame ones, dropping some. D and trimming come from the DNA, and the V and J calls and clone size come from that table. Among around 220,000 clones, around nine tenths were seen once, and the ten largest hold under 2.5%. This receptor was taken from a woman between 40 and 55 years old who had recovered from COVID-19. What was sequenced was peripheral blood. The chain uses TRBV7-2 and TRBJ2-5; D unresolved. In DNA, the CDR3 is TGTGCCAGCAGCTTAGGGCACCAAGAGACCCAGTACTTC. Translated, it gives CASSLGHQETQYF.